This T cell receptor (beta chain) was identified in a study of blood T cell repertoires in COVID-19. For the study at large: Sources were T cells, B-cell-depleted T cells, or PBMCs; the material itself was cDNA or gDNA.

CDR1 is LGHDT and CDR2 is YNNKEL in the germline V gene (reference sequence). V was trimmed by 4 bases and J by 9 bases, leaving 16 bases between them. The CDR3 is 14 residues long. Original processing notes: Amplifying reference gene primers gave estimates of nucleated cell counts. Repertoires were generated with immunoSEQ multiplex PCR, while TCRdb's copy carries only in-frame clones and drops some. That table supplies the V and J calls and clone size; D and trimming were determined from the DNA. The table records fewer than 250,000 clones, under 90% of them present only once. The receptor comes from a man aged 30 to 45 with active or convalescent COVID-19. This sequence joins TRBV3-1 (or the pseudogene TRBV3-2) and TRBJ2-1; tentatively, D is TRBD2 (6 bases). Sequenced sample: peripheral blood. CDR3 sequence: CASSLRRGIGEQFF. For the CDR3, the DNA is TGTGCCAGCAGCCTTCGGAGGGGAATAGGTGAGCAGTTCTTC.